These 25 T cell receptor beta chains came from one sample sequenced in a study of T cell clones after liver transplantation. Sequencing was performed with immunoSEQ multiplex PCR; in TCRdb, only in-frame clones are kept and a portion is missing. The table shows tens of thousands of clones, with 60% to 75% occurring only once. The specimen was CD4+ T cells from blood, collected at the 22-month timepoint. These receptors originate from a human patient who received a liver transplant. Some T cells could come from the graft donor.

The rearrangement joins TRBV27 to TRBJ1-1; 10 bases fit TRBD1. CDR1 and CDR2 (germline): MNHEY, SMNVEV (reference sequence). The CDR3 has 13 amino acids. With V trimmed by 10 bases and J by 5 bases, 7 bases remained unmatched. DNA for the CDR3: TGTGCCACCCACCGGACAGGGGGAACTGAAGCTTTCTTT. Its translation: CATHRTGGTEAFF.

The count of this clone is one. V and J are TRBV6-5 and TRBJ2-1; perhaps D is TRBD1 or TRBD2 (6 bases each). With 2 bases removed from V and 5 bases from J, the gap between germline ends came to 13 bases. The CDR3 loop spans 15 amino acids. Germline lookup yields CDR1 MNHEY and CDR2 SVGAGI. The CDR3 loop reads CASSYEGGRNNEQFF. CDR3 bases: TGTGCCAGCAGTTACGAGGGGGGTCGGAACAATGAGCAGTTCTTC.

V gene TRBV28 combines with J gene TRBJ1-2; D unresolved. The germline gives CDR1 MDHEN, CDR2 SYDVKM. Deletions cut 5 bases from V and 2 bases from J, with 12 bases between. CDR3 length: 14 residues. This CDR3 reads CASSAPQRNYGYTF. CDR3 coding DNA: TGTGCCAGCAGTGCCCCCCAGCGGAACTATGGCTACACCTTC.

Written as DNA, the CDR3 is TGTGCCAGCAGAGTTTCAGGAGGCACCGGGGAGCTGTTTTTT. Translation gives CASRVSGGTGELFF. The chain links TRBV28 to TRBJ2-2; the D gene is possibly TRBD2 (5 bases). The CDR3 runs 14 residues. V lost 6 bases to trimming and J lost 4 bases, with 12 bases between them. Germline V gene sequence: CDR1 MDHEN, CDR2 SYDVKM.

To note about this clone: A much larger clone differs by one base, so this may be a read error. In the same sample, other DNA sequences code for this CDR3. V gene TRBV28 combines with J gene TRBJ2-2, with 7 nucleotides matching TRBD2. This CDR3 has 13 residues. The V gene's germline CDR1 is MDHEN and CDR2 SYDVKM. Trimming took 8 bases from V and 4 from J; bases not matched to a gene: 4. The CDR3 DNA is TGTGCCAGCCTAACGGGGGGCACCGGGGAGCTGTTTTTT. It is translated as CASLTGGTGELFF.

The rearrangement links TRBV5-1 to TRBJ1-2; the D gene is possibly TRBD1 (5 bases). The CDR3 contains 15 residues. Trimming pared 0 bases from V and 4 bases from J, leaving 13 bases between. Germline assignment: CDR1 SGHRS and CDR2 YFSETQ. CDR3 in amino acids: CASSLDIGEVYGYTF. DNA for the CDR3: TGCGCCAGCAGCTTGGATATAGGGGAGGTCTATGGCTACACCTTC.

The chain employs TRBV5-4 and TRBJ2-5, with 12 positions matching TRBD1. Looked up from germline, CDR1 is SGHNT and CDR2 is YYREEE (reference sequence). The CDR3 covers 15 residues. J gave up 5 bases and V 6 bases, and 8 bases lay outside the gene matches. The CDR3, as DNA: TGTGCCAGCACCCTGGGACAGGGGGCATTCGAGACCCAGTACTTC. The encoded protein is CASTLGQGAFETQYF.

The gene calls are TRBV19 and TRBJ1-4; D remains unclear. V lost 3 bases and J 5 bases, leaving 16 bases between the germline ends. Germline V gives CDR1 LNHDA, CDR2 SQIVND (reference sequence). The CDR3 has 16 residues. CDR3 residues: CASSIHDLTGNEKLFF. The CDR3 DNA reads as TGTGCCAGTAGTATCCACGATCTTACTGGGAATGAAAAACTGTTTTTT.

This chain links TRBV4-2 with TRBJ1-6, with D unclear. The ends were cut back, 6 bases at V and 7 bases at J, with 13 bases in the middle. The CDR3 extends over 14 amino acids. Germline-derived CDR1 and CDR2 are LGHNA and YNFKEQ. In DNA form, the CDR3 reads TGTGCCAGCAGTCCAAATCTTTTGAATTCACCCCTCCACTTT. It translates to CASSPNLLNSPLHF.

The chain employs TRBV4-2 and TRBJ2-5, with TRBD1 matching over 8 bases. CDR1 and CDR2 from the germline V gene are LGHNA and YNFKEQ. The CDR3 runs to 14 residues. Trimming cost V 4 bases and J 2 bases; bases outside gene matches: 3. The CDR3 DNA sequence: TGTGCCAGCAGCCCCGGACAGGGACAAGAGACCCAGTACTTC. Amino acids: CASSPGQGQETQYF.

The chain couples TRBV7-2 to TRBJ2-3; 9 positions agree with TRBD2. CDR3 length: 14 amino acids. Per the germline V gene, CDR1 is SGHTA and CDR2 is FQGNSA. The V segment lost 0 bases and the J segment 6 bases; nucleotides outside the gene matches: 1. The DNA of the CDR3 is TGTGCCAGCAGCTTAGCGCGGGGGGGGGATACGCAGTATTTT. Translation gives CASSLARGGDTQYF.

This chain links TRBV27 with TRBJ1-5, with no clear D. Trimming shortened V by 5 bases and J by 7 bases, and 15 bases separated the two germline ends. Per germline, CDR1 MNHEY and CDR2 SMNVEV (reference sequence). The CDR3 covers 14 residues. The CDR3: CASSLRPGGQPQHF. The CDR3 DNA reads TGTGCCAGCAGTCTCCGACCGGGCGGGCAGCCCCAGCATTTT.

This clone was seen more than once but under ten times. This chain uses TRBV2 with TRBJ2-5, with D perhaps TRBD2 (7 bases). The ends were cut back, 5 bases at V and 4 bases at J, with 14 bases in the middle. This CDR3 spans 14 amino acids. Germline values: CDR1 SNHLY, CDR2 FYNNEI. The CDR3 bases are TGTGCCAGCAGTTACCGGGGGGCGGGAGAGACCCAGTACTTC. Protein: CASSYRGAGETQYF.

The V and J genes are TRBV11-2 and TRBJ2-3; no clear D gene. V lost 2 bases, J lost 2 bases, and 11 bases lay in between. This CDR3 comprises 15 residues. The germline V gene encodes CDR1 SGHAT and CDR2 FQNNGV. The CDR3 sequence is CASSLLTGDTDTQYF. Written as DNA, the CDR3 is TGTGCCAGCAGCTTATTGACGGGTGACACAGATACGCAGTATTTT.

The J gene is TRBJ1-1, the V gene TRBV5-1; 7 nucleotides match TRBD1. CDR3 length equals 15 residues. The trim removed 4 bases at V and 6 bases at J, leaving 12 bases unmatched. From germline, CDR1 is SGHRS and CDR2 YFSETQ. For the CDR3, the DNA is TGCGCCAGCAGCCTTCAACAGGGGCCGTGGGCTGAAGCTTTCTTT. Translated: CASSLQQGPWAEAFF.

Turning to this clone: At one end the junction does not follow the germline gene, possibly because of a read error. This chain connects TRBV4-1 to TRBJ1-2, with 8 bases matching TRBD1. CDR1 is MGHRA, CDR2 YSYEKL, per germline. CDR3 length: 15 residues. CDR3 coding DNA: TGTGCCAGCAGCCAAGACAGGGGTATGAACTATGGCTACACCTTC. It codes for CASSQDRGMNYGYTF.

The chain joins TRBV27 to TRBJ1-3; D not resolved. CDR1 MNHEY and CDR2 SMNVEV come from the germline V gene (reference sequence). V shed 5 bases and J shed 2 bases, with 10 bases lying between them. There are 14 residues in the CDR3. CDR3 residues: CASSRVPPGNTIYF. CDR3 nucleotide sequence: TGTGCCAGCAGTCGGGTGCCACCTGGAAACACCATATATTTT.

The V call is TRBV29-1, the J call TRBJ1-5; D gene uncertain. Between the trimmed V and J ends, which lost 4 bases and 4 bases, there was a span of 14 bases. The CDR3 loop spans 14 amino acids. Germline V CDR1 and CDR2: SQVTM, ANQGSEA. The CDR3 protein is CSVGSGRTNQPQHF. The CDR3 DNA reads TGCAGCGTTGGATCGGGGAGGACTAATCAGCCCCAGCATTTT.

This chain connects TRBV5-4 to TRBJ2-2; D may be TRBD1 (5 bases). This CDR3 is 16 amino acids long. CDR1 SGHNT and CDR2 YYREEE come from the germline V gene (reference sequence). V lost 0 bases to trimming and J lost 1 base, with 10 bases between them. The CDR3 reads CASSLVRQMNTGELFF. In DNA form, the CDR3 reads TGTGCCAGCAGCTTGGTGCGACAGATGAACACCGGGGAGCTGTTTTTT. Filled out from reference TRBV5-4 and TRBJ2-2, the complete variable domain reads ETGVTQSPTHLIKTRGQQVTLRCSSQSGHNTVSWYQQALGQGPQFIFQYYREEENGRGNFPPRFSGLQFPNYSSELNVNALELDDSALYLCASSLVRQMNTGELFFGEGSRLTVL.

V is TRBV14 and J is TRBJ1-3; D possibly corresponds to TRBD1 (5 bases). CDR1 is SGHDN, CDR2 FVKESK, per germline. V lost 3 bases, J lost 2 bases, and 5 bases lay in between. This CDR3 has 13 residues. The CDR3 nucleotides read TGTGCCAGCAGCCAGGGGGCTGGAAACACCATATATTTT. It yields the protein CASSQGAGNTIYF.

This clone came up a few times. The chain carries TRBV30 and TRBJ1-1; unclear D gene. This CDR3 has 14 residues. Trimming took off 1 base at V and 0 bases at J, with 9 bases between the two ends. Germline-derived CDR1 and CDR2 are GTSNPN and SVGIG (reference sequence). In DNA form, the CDR3 reads TGTGCCTGGAGTGGGGTGGAGATGAACACTGAAGCTTTCTTT. This encodes CAWSGVEMNTEAFF. Full variable domain (missing parts from reference TRBV30 and TRBJ1-1): SQTIHQWPATLVQPVGSPLSLECTVEGTSNPNLYWYRQAAGRGLQLLFYSVGIGQISSEVPQNLSASRPQDRQFILSSKKLLLSDSGFYLCAWSGVEMNTEAFFGQGTRLTVV.

The chain employs TRBV7-2 and TRBJ2-2; tentatively, D is TRBD1 (6 bases). Trimming took off 1 base at V and 2 bases at J, with 11 bases between the two ends. The germline V gene has CDR1 SGHTA and CDR2 FQGNSA. The CDR3 consists of 16 residues. The CDR3 loop is CASSLDSGTNTGELFF. As DNA, the CDR3 is TGTGCCAGCAGCTTAGACTCCGGGACAAACACCGGGGAGCTGTTTTTT.

In its sample, this clone was seen once. The rearrangement links TRBV9 to TRBJ1-4; TRBD1 agrees at 9 bases. There are 14 residues in the CDR3. Germline V gene data show CDR1 as SGDLS and CDR2 as YYNGEE. Trimming removed 4 bases from V and 8 bases from J; junction bases left unmatched: 6. DNA for the CDR3: TGTGCCAGCAGCTTGGGACAGGGTTACGAAAAACTGTTTTTT. Translation: CASSLGQGYEKLFF.

This clone was observed once. The J gene is TRBJ1-2, the V gene TRBV19; TRBD1 agrees at 10 bases. Looked up from germline, CDR1 is LNHDA and CDR2 is SQIVND (reference sequence). This CDR3 is built from 17 residues. V was pared by 5 bases and J by 6 bases, with 15 bases of the junction left unmatched. CDR3 in amino acids: CASSSITPGQGIHGYTF. The CDR3 DNA follows: TGTGCCAGTAGTTCGATCACACCGGGACAGGGGATTCATGGCTACACCTTC.

The chain has TRBV29-1 and TRBJ2-6; no reliable D call. The germline V gene has CDR1 SQVTM and CDR2 ANQGSEA. The ends were cut back, 7 bases at V and 1 base at J, with 8 bases in the middle. The CDR3 is 13 amino acids. CDR3 amino acids: CSARDSGANVLTF. CDR3 DNA: TGCAGCGCACGCGATTCTGGGGCCAACGTCCTGACTTTC.